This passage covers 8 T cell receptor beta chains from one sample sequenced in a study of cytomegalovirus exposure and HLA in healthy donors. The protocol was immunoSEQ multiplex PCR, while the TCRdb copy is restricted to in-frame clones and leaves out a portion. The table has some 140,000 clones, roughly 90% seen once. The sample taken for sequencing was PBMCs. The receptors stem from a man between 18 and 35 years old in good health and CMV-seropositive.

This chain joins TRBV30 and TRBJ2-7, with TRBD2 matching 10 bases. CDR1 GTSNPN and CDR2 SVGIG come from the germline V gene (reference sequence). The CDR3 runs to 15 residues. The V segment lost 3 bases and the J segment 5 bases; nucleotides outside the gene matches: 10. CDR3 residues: CAWSATGTSVDEQYF. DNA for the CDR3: TGTGCCTGGAGCGCAACCGGGACTAGCGTTGACGAGCAGTACTTC.

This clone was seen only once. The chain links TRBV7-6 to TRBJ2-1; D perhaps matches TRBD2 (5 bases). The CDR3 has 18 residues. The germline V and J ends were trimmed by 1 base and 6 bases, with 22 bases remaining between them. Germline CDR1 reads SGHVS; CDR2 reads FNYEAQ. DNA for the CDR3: TGTGCCAGCAGCTTAGAACCCCGAGCGGACCTATCCAGCAATGAGCAGTTCTTC. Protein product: CASSLEPRADLSSNEQFF.

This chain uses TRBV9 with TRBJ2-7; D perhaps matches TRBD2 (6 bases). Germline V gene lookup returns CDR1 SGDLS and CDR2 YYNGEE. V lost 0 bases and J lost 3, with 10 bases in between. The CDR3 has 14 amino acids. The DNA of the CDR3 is TGTGCCAGCAGCGTAGGCGGGGACCTCTACGAGCAGTACTTC. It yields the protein CASSVGGDLYEQYF.

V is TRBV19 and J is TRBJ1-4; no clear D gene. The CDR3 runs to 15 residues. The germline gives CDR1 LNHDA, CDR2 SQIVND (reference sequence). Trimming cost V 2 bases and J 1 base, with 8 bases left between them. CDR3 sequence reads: CASSIFGETNEKLFF. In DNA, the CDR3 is TGTGCCAGTAGTATATTCGGGGAAACTAATGAAAAACTGTTTTTT.

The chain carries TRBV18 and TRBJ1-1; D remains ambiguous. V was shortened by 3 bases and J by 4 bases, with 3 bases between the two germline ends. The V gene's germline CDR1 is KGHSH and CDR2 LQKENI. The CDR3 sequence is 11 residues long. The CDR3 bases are TGTGCCAGCTCACCGAGCACTGAAGCTTTCTTT. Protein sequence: CASSPSTEAFF.

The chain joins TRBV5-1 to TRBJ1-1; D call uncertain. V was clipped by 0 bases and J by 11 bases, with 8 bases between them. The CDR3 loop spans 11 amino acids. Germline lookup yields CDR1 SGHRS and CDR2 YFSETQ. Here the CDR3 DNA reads TGCGCCAGCAGCTTGGGGGGAGAGGCTTTCTTT. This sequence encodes CASSLGGEAFF.

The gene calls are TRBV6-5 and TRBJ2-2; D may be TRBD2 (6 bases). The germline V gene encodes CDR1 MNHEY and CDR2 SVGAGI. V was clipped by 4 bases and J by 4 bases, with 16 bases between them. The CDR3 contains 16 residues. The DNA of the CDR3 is TGTGCCAGCAGTTCTCCGGAGACTAGAATCACCGGGGAGCTGTTTTTT. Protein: CASSSPETRITGELFF.

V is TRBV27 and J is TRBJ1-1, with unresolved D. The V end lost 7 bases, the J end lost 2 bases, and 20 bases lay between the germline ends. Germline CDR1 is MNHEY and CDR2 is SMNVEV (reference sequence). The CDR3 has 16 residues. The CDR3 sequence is CASTVNPLRANTEAFF. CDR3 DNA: TGTGCCAGCACCGTCAACCCCCTTAGAGCAAACACTGAAGCTTTCTTT.